These 32 T cell receptor beta chains were all obtained from the same sample, sequenced in a study of radiation and T cells in renal cell carcinoma. The time point: blood 2 weeks post-SBRT. Treatment described: 15 Gy SBRT to primary tumor, nephrectomy 4 weeks later. Clones were read by immunoSEQ multiplex PCR, and TCRdb kept only the in-frame ones, dropping some. The data hold 120,000 or so clones, with about 81% observed a single time. Sequenced here: blood, sampled from a patient whose treatment included radiotherapy and nephrectomy. The receptors derive from a woman aged 55-75 years with renal cell carcinoma.

The chain employs TRBV6-1 and TRBJ1-5; 7 bases are shared with TRBD1. CDR1 is MNHNS and CDR2 is SASEGT in the germline V gene. V shed 1 base and J 8 bases; nucleotides not matched to a gene: 11. CDR3 size: 16 residues. The CDR3 loop reads CASSEGGWGQPEPQHF. CDR3 DNA: TGTGCCAGCAGTGAAGGGGGTTGGGGACAGCCCGAGCCCCAGCATTTT.

The chain links TRBV5-1 to TRBJ2-3; TRBD2 is a possible D gene (6 bases). V was pared by 7 bases and J by 4 bases, with 7 bases between. This CDR3 has 11 amino acids. Germline V gene data show CDR1 as SGHRS and CDR2 as YFSETQ. Here the CDR3 DNA reads TGCGCCAGCGGGACTTCAGATACGCAGTATTTT. Its translation is CASGTSDTQYF.

This chain connects TRBV4-1 to TRBJ2-7, with D perhaps matching TRBD1 or TRBD2 (5 bases each). Trimming stripped 1 base from V and 6 bases from J, with 19 bases between. CDR1 is MGHRA, CDR2 YSYEKL, per germline. There are 16 residues in the CDR3. CDR3 region: CASSQAVAGRASEQYF. CDR3 DNA: TGCGCCAGCAGCCAAGCGGTTGCGGGCAGGGCAAGCGAGCAGTACTTC.

This clone was found once. This rearrangement joins TRBV9 to TRBJ1-2, with TRBD1 as a possible D gene (5 bases). Germline CDR1 reads SGDLS; CDR2 reads YYNGEE. The CDR3 is 15 residues long. The V end was cut by 0 bases, the J end by 1 base, with 10 bases between. In DNA form, the CDR3 reads TGTGCCAGCAGCGTAGGGGCAGGGTTTAACTATGGCTACACCTTC. Its translation is CASSVGAGFNYGYTF.

The chain recombines TRBV6-1 with TRBJ2-7, with D tentatively TRBD2 (6 bases). The germline gives CDR1 MNHNS, CDR2 SASEGT. The length of the CDR3 is 15 residues. V shed 6 bases and J shed 3 bases, with 18 bases lying between them. In DNA form, the CDR3 reads TGTGCCAGCAGCTACACGGGACTGCCGAGCTACGAGCAGTACTTC. It translates to CASSYTGLPSYEQYF.

This clone was counted once. V is TRBV28 and J is TRBJ2-7; no clear D gene. Trimming removed 6 bases from V and 0 bases from J, with 12 bases in between. Germline V CDR1 and CDR2: MDHEN, SYDVKM. The CDR3 is made up of 14 amino acids. CDR3 amino acids: CASSPHTGSYEQYF. DNA for the CDR3: TGTGCCAGCAGCCCCCACACCGGCTCCTACGAGCAGTACTTC.

The chain is built from TRBV9 and TRBJ2-7; D is unclear. Trimming removed 0 bases at V and 3 bases at J, with 10 bases between. Germline V CDR1 and CDR2: SGDLS, YYNGEE. The CDR3 is 14 amino acids. The CDR3 loop is CASSVEDLFYEQYF. CDR3 DNA: TGTGCCAGCAGCGTAGAAGACCTTTTCTACGAGCAGTACTTC.

The chain links TRBV19 to TRBJ2-5; 11 nucleotides match TRBD2. The V gene end was trimmed by 5 bases and the J gene end by 5 bases; junction bases not matched to a gene: 13. The V gene's germline CDR1 is LNHDA and CDR2 SQIVND (reference sequence). The CDR3 has 17 amino acids. The CDR3 nucleotides are TGTGCCAGTAGTGGTTTGGCTAGCGGGGGGTTGGTGGAGACCCAGTACTTC. Translation gives CASSGLASGGLVETQYF.

The CDR3 coding sequence is TGTGCCAGCTCACCACCTTCTAGCGGCTACGAGCAGTACTTC. It encodes CASSPPSSGYEQYF. V usage is TRBV18 and J usage is TRBJ2-7, with TRBD2 matching 7 bases. Germline lookup yields CDR1 KGHSH and CDR2 LQKENI. This CDR3 comprises 14 residues. V lost 0 bases, J lost 3 bases, and 2 bases stayed unmatched. The entire variable domain, with the rest obtained from reference TRBV18 and TRBJ2-7, is as follows: NAGVMQNPRHLVRRRGQEARLRCSPMKGHSHVYWYRQLPEEGLKFMVYLQKENIIDESGMPKERFSAEFPKEGPSILRIQQVVRGDSAAYFCASSPPSSGYEQYFGPGTRLTVT.

The chain joins TRBV7-9 to TRBJ1-5, with 8 bases aligning to TRBD1. Looked up from germline, CDR1 is SEHNR and CDR2 is FQNEAQ (reference sequence). This CDR3 spans 16 amino acids. With 5 bases clipped from V and 2 bases from J, the junction kept 8 bases outside the gene matches. In DNA, the CDR3 is TGTGCCAGCAGCCCGGACACAGGGGGTGGCAATCAGCCCCAGCATTTT. It is translated as CASSPDTGGGNQPQHF.

The V and J genes are TRBV6-5 and TRBJ2-3; D gene ambiguous. The germline CDR1 and CDR2 sequences are MNHEY and SVGAGI. The V end lost 2 bases, the J end lost 0 bases, and 12 bases lay between the germline ends. This CDR3 has 16 amino acids. CDR3 loop: CASSYGSETSTDTQYF. The DNA of the CDR3 is TGTGCCAGCAGTTACGGTTCTGAGACTAGCACAGATACGCAGTATTTT.

This chain uses TRBV7-8 with TRBJ1-1; D not resolved. The CDR3 sequence is 11 residues long. Germline loops: CDR1 SGHVS, CDR2 FQNEAQ. The V end lost 5 bases, the J end lost 7 bases, and 8 bases lay between the germline ends. The CDR3 bases are TGTGCCAGCAGCCCTCAGTGTGAAGCTTTCTTT. This codes for CASSPQCEAFF.

This chain links TRBV7-3 with TRBJ1-1; TRBD1 agrees at 7 bases. CDR3 size: 14 residues. V shed 3 bases and J 5 bases; nucleotides not matched to a gene: 6. The germline V gene encodes CDR1 SGHTA and CDR2 FQGTGA. The CDR3 DNA reads TGTGCCAGCAGCTTTACAGGGGCCCGGACTGAAGCTTTCTTT. Encoded protein: CASSFTGARTEAFF.

The rearrangement links TRBV27 to TRBJ2-7, with no clear D. Between the trimmed V and J ends, which lost 2 bases and 0 bases, there was a span of 11 bases. There are 15 residues in the CDR3. Germline CDR1 is MNHEY and CDR2 is SMNVEV (reference sequence). In nucleotides, the CDR3 is TGTGCCAGCAGTTTAGGTTTCAAGGCCTCCTACGAGCAGTACTTC. Translation gives CASSLGFKASYEQYF.

This clone was detected only once. The chain links TRBV10-3 to TRBJ2-7; no reliable D call. The ends were cut back, 4 bases at V and 4 bases at J, with 5 bases in the middle. CDR3 length equals 11 residues. Germline V CDR1 and CDR2: ENHRY, SYGVKD. Here the CDR3 reads CAISGRYEQYF. CDR3 nucleotide sequence: TGTGCCATCAGTGGACGGTACGAGCAGTACTTC.

The chain joins TRBV2 to TRBJ2-1; tentatively, D is TRBD1 or TRBD2 (5 bases each). The CDR3 totals 13 residues. V was trimmed by 8 bases and J by 4 bases, leaving 12 bases between them. Germline assignment: CDR1 SNHLY and CDR2 FYNNEI. CDR3 sequence: CASLQGEYNEQFF. DNA for the CDR3: TGTGCCAGCCTCCAAGGGGAGTACAATGAGCAGTTCTTC.

The rearrangement joins TRBV14 to TRBJ2-7; D tentatively fits TRBD1 or TRBD2 (5 bases each). Between the trimmed V and J ends, which lost 2 bases and 7 bases, there was a span of 9 bases. This CDR3 spans 12 amino acids. Germline V gene sequence: CDR1 SGHDN, CDR2 FVKESK. CDR3 amino acids: CASSQREGEQYF. CDR3 in DNA: TGTGCCAGCAGCCAACGAGAGGGGGAGCAGTACTTC.

This sequence joins TRBV2 and TRBJ1-5; D remains unclear. The CDR3 extends over 14 amino acids. Looked up from germline, CDR1 is SNHLY and CDR2 is FYNNEI. V shed 6 bases and J shed 2 bases, with 11 bases lying between them. The CDR3 spells CASSPRGGNQPQHF. The CDR3 nucleotides read TGTGCCAGCAGCCCCCGCGGGGGCAATCAGCCCCAGCATTTT.

This chain uses TRBV14 with TRBJ2-7; 7 bases are shared with TRBD1. The CDR3 is 16 amino acids. Germline CDR1 and CDR2: SGHDN and FVKESK. V trimming: 2 bases; J trimming: 4 bases; junction bases outside the gene matches: 11. The CDR3 is CASSQPGTATTYEQYF. The CDR3 DNA is TGTGCCAGCAGCCAACCCGGGACAGCCACCACGTACGAGCAGTACTTC.

Only a few counts were recorded for this clone. The chain recombines TRBV15 with TRBJ2-3; D is possibly TRBD1 or TRBD2 (6 bases each). The V end lost 1 base, the J end lost 1 base, and 12 bases lay between the germline ends. The CDR3 contains 16 residues. The germline V gene has CDR1 LNHNV and CDR2 YYDKDF (reference sequence). The DNA for the CDR3 is TGTGCCACCAGCAGAGGTATGGGGGGCGGCACAGATACGCAGTATTTT. It specifies CATSRGMGGGTDTQYF.

CDR3 coding DNA: TGCGCCAGCACACAGGGGAACACTGAAGCTTTCTTT. Translating it yields CASTQGNTEAFF. This chain connects TRBV5-1 to TRBJ1-1; D possibly corresponds to TRBD1 (6 bases). This CDR3 is built from 12 residues. The V and J ends lost 6 bases and 1 base respectively, with 7 bases between them. Germline CDR1 reads SGHRS; CDR2 reads YFSETQ. Supplemented by reference TRBV5-1 and TRBJ1-1, the full variable domain reads KAGVTQTPRYLIKTRGQQVTLSCSPISGHRSVSWYQQTPGQGLQFLFEYFSETQRNKGNFPGRFSGRQFSNSRSEMNVSTLELGDSALYLCASTQGNTEAFFGQGTRLTVV.

DNA of the CDR3: TGTGCCATCAGTGAGTCTTCCCTGGCTAGCGGGAGGGCCCTCTCCTACAATGAGCAGTTCTTC. Translated: CAISESSLASGRALSYNEQFF. This chain uses TRBV10-3 with TRBJ2-1; 12 bases are a match to TRBD2. The CDR3 sequence is 21 residues long. The germline V gene encodes CDR1 ENHRY and CDR2 SYGVKD. V shed 0 bases, J shed 0 bases, and the junction held 12 bases outside the gene matches.

This clone was picked up one time. The chain joins TRBV18 to TRBJ2-7, with D perhaps matching TRBD1 (5 bases). This CDR3 is built from 17 residues. Germline CDR1 KGHSH, CDR2 LQKENI. V lost 1 base and J lost 6, with 22 bases in between. CDR3 sequence (DNA): TGTGCCAGCTCACCACTAACCCAGGGTAGGCTTAGTGCCGAGCAGTACTTC. This gives the protein CASSPLTQGRLSAEQYF.

The chain is built from TRBV14 and TRBJ1-5; no firm D call. CDR1 and CDR2 from the germline V gene are SGHDN and FVKESK. CDR3 length: 13 residues. The V end lost 1 base, the J end lost 9 bases, and 10 bases lay between the germline ends. In DNA form, the CDR3 reads TGTGCCAGCAGCCAAGGATTGAATGGGCCCCAGCATTTT. It translates to CASSQGLNGPQHF.

The chain carries TRBV6-6 and TRBJ2-1; the D gene could be TRBD1 or TRBD2 (5 bases each). CDR3 length: 11 residues. V lost 6 bases, J lost 9 bases, and 9 bases lay in between. Germline CDR1 is MNHNY and CDR2 is SVGAGI (reference sequence). The DNA of the CDR3 is TGTGCCAGCAGATTCGGGACTGAGCAGTTCTTC. Translation gives CASRFGTEQFF.

The CDR3 nucleotides are TGTGCCAGCAGCTTGCCCGGGATCAGGGGGGGCGAGCAGTACTTC. It specifies CASSLPGIRGGEQYF. The chain combines TRBV5-5 with TRBJ2-7; D might be TRBD1 or TRBD2, each matching 7 bases. Germline loops: CDR1 SGHKS, CDR2 YYEKEE (reference sequence). The V end was cut by 1 base, the J end by 6 bases, with 17 bases between. The CDR3 loop spans 15 amino acids.

In nucleotides, the CDR3 is TGTGCCAGTAGTGTTCCGCTGGTCTCCTACGAGCAGTACTTC. Its translation is CASSVPLVSYEQYF. The chain recombines TRBV19 with TRBJ2-7; the D is unclear. The CDR3 contains 14 residues. Trimming removed 5 bases from V and 0 bases from J, with 11 bases in between. CDR1 is LNHDA and CDR2 is SQIVND in the germline V gene (reference sequence).

This clone was picked up a small number of times. One end of the junction fails to match germline, which may point to a read error. This chain uses TRBV7-7 with TRBJ2-2; possibly TRBD1 or TRBD2 for D (5 bases each). Looked up from germline, CDR1 is SSHAT and CDR2 is FNYEAQ (reference sequence). This CDR3 has 16 amino acids. This chain's CDR3 is CASSYGGPSQPGELFF. CDR3 in DNA: TGTGCTAGCAGTTATGGGGGACCCAGCCAACCCGGGGAGCTGTTTTTT.

The chain carries TRBV6-1 and TRBJ1-2, with a tentative D call TRBD1 (5 bases). CDR3 length equals 14 residues. With 4 bases removed from V and 7 bases from J, the gap between germline ends came to 16 bases. CDR1 and CDR2 from the germline V gene are MNHNS and SASEGT. As DNA, the CDR3 is TGTGCCAGCAGTGTCGGGACGGACTTTTTTGGCTACACCTTC. Encoded protein: CASSVGTDFFGYTF.

CDR3 region: CASRPGTERFYEQYF. CDR3 bases: TGTGCCAGCAGACCCGGGACAGAGAGGTTCTACGAGCAGTACTTC. J is TRBJ2-7 and V is TRBV7-9, with TRBD1 identical over 7 bases. This CDR3 has 15 amino acids. CDR1 and CDR2 (germline): SEHNR, FQNEAQ (reference sequence). V shed 6 bases, J shed 3 bases, and the junction held 11 bases outside the gene matches.

V gene TRBV19 combines with J gene TRBJ1-1, with D perhaps matching TRBD1 (6 bases). V lost 4 bases and J 1 base, leaving 13 bases between the germline ends. Germline values: CDR1 LNHDA, CDR2 SQIVND (reference sequence). This CDR3 region has 15 residues. This CDR3 reads CASSRTADANTEAFF. The CDR3 coding sequence is TGTGCCAGTAGTAGGACAGCAGACGCGAACACTGAAGCTTTCTTT. The whole variable domain, remainder taken from reference TRBV19 and TRBJ1-1, is DGGITQSPKYLFRKEGQNVTLSCEQNLNHDAMYWYRQDPGQGLRLIYYSQIVNDFQKGDIAEGYSVSREKKESFPLTVTSAQKNPTAFYLCASSRTADANTEAFFGQGTRLTVV.

This clone ranks as medium-sized (0.01 to 0.1%). The genes are TRBV27 and TRBJ2-6; 7 nucleotides match TRBD1. Looked up from germline, CDR1 is MNHEY and CDR2 is SMNVEV (reference sequence). CDR3 size: 15 residues. Trimming took 4 bases from V and 2 from J; bases not matched to a gene: 2. CDR3 DNA sequence: TGTGCCAGCAGTTCAACAGGGGCTGGGGCCAACGTCCTGACTTTC. It is translated as CASSSTGAGANVLTF.